Here is one TCR beta chain with its context. The table came from immunoSEQ multiplex PCR; TCRdb's copy has only in-frame clones and leaves some out. The table lists 150,000 to 170,000 clones, about four fifths of them singletons. The CDR3 contains 15 residues. The V gene's germline CDR1 is MNHNY and CDR2 SVGAGI (reference sequence). Losses at the gene ends were 7 bases for V and 1 base for J; bases not matched to a gene: 3. The sample belongs to a study of blood T cell repertoires in COVID-19. The J gene is TRBJ2-5, the V gene TRBV6-6; 13 positions agree with TRBD2. The receptor comes from a woman aged 60-70 years with acute or convalescent COVID-19. Source material: peripheral blood. CDR3 amino acids: CASTRLAGGQETQYF. The CDR3 DNA is TGTGCCAGCACGCGACTAGCGGGGGGCCAAGAGACCCAGTACTTC.